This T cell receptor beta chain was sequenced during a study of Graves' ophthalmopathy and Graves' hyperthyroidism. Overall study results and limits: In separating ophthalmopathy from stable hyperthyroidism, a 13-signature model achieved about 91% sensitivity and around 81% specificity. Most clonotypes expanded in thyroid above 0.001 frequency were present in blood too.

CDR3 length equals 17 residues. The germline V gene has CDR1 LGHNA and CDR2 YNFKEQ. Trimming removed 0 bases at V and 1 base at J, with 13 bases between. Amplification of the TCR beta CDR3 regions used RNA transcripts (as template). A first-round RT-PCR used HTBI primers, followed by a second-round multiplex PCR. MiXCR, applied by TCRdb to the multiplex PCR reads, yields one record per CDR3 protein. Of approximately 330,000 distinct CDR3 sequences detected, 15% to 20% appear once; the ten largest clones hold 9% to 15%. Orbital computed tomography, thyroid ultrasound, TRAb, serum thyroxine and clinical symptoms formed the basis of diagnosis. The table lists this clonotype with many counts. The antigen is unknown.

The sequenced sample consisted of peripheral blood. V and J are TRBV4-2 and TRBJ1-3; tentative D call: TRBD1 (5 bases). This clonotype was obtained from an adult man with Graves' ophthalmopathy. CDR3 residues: CASSQDAPGGSGNTIYF. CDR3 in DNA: TGTGCCAGCAGCCAAGATGCCCCTGGGGGGTCTGGAAACACCATATATTTT.